Listed below are T cell receptor beta chains from one sample, sequenced in a study of regulatory T cells in long-lasting Graves disease. In TCRdb, the multiplex PCR reads were re-called with MiXCR into one record per CDR3 protein. The table includes about 620,000 distinct CDR3 sequences, about 15% detected once. These data also formed part of another study, on T cells in Graves' hyperthyroidism and ophthalmopathy.

Specimen: peripheral blood mononuclear cells (PBMCs), collected at new diagnosis, from a patient treated with antithyroid drugs. The receptors were sampled from a woman in her thirties with Graves disease. The CDR3 runs from the conserved cysteine through the conserved F or W. D genes are given only for firm matches. The listing skips clone size in some rows; elsewhere it reads once, few, many or a size class.

TGTGCCAGCAGCGTAGACAGGGGGCTGGGTGAAGCTTTCTTT	CASSVDRGLGEAFF	TRBD1	TRBJ1-1	TRBV9	few
TGTGCCAGCAATAGTGACTTTGAAGCTTTCTTT	CASNSDFEAFF	NA	TRBJ1-1	TRBV28	many
TGTGCCAGCAGTGTCCAGACAGGGGGCTTGGGCGAGCAGTACTTC	CASSVQTGGLGEQYF	TRBD1	TRBJ2-7	TRBV6-1	many
TGTGCCAGCAGTATGGACAGGAACGGGGCCAACGTCCTGACTTTC	CASSMDRNGANVLTF	TRBD1	TRBJ2-6	TRBV2	few
TGTGCCTGGAAGGCGGCCAGCTCCTACGAGCAGTACTTC	CAWKAASSYEQYF	NA	TRBJ2-7	TRBV30	few
TGTGCCTGGAGTGTAATCGGGAACACTGAAGCTTTCTTT	CAWSVIGNTEAFF	NA	TRBJ1-1	TRBV30	many
TGTGCCACCAGTGACGCTGACAGGCAGCCCCAGCATTTT	CATSDADRQPQHF	NA	TRBJ1-5	TRBV24-1	many
TGTGCCAGCAGTTCTCCGGATAGCTCCTACAATGAGCAGTTCTTC	CASSSPDSSYNEQFF	NA	TRBJ2-1	TRBV6-2/TRBV6-3	NA
TGTGCCAGCAGTTTAGTGGTAGCGGGCAGCACAGATACGCAGTATTTT	CASSLVVAGSTDTQYF	TRBD2	TRBJ2-3	TRBV28	many
TGTGCCAGCGGCGGGCGCTACACCTTC	CASGGRYTF	NA	TRBJ1-2	TRBV5-5	few
TGTGCCAGCAGTTTCCGGGACAGGGTTGCTTCACCCCTCCACTTT	CASSFRDRVASPLHF	TRBD1	TRBJ1-6	TRBV28	many
TGCGCCAGCAGCTTGGATGCAGCTAACACTGAAGCTTTCTTT	CASSLDAANTEAFF	NA	TRBJ1-1	TRBV5-1	few
TGTGCCAGCAGCAACAGCGTCCAGCAGTACTTC	CASSNSVQQYF	NA	TRBJ2-7	TRBV28	many
TGTGCCAGCAGCGTAGTGGGTACAGCCTCCCTCAGCGAGCAGTACTTC	CASSVVGTASLSEQYF	NA	TRBJ2-7	TRBV9	few
TGTGCCAGCGGGCCGCGGGTAAACACTGAAGCTTTCTTT	CASGPRVNTEAFF	NA	TRBJ1-1	TRBV6-1	few
TGTGCCAGCAGCCTGAGGGATGCCGGGGAGCTGTTTTTT	CASSLRDAGELFF	NA	TRBJ2-2	TRBV7-2	NA
TGTGCCAGCAGCTTAGCCTTGGGGAACGCCTACGAGCAGTACTTC	CASSLALGNAYEQYF	NA	TRBJ2-7	TRBV7-2	many
TGTGCCTGGAGTGTGACTAGCGGGAACACCGGGGAGCTGTTTTTT	CAWSVTSGNTGELFF	TRBD2	TRBJ2-2	TRBV30	NA
TGTGCCAGCAGTTTAGTGCGGAAATACAATGAGCAGTTCTTC	CASSLVRKYNEQFF	NA	TRBJ2-1	TRBV28	NA
TGTGCCAGCAGCCATGGAAGCCTCTCGGGCTACGAGCAGTACTTC	CASSHGSLSGYEQYF	NA	TRBJ2-7	TRBV3-1	NA
TGTGCCAGTAGTATAAAAGGACAGGGGCAGAACACTGAAGCTTTCTTT	CASSIKGQGQNTEAFF	TRBD1	TRBJ1-1	TRBV19	few
TGTGCCAGCTCACGTCCAAGGGGGCAGGGGGACCACAATGAGCAGTTCTTC	CASSRPRGQGDHNEQFF	TRBD1	TRBJ2-1	TRBV18	few
TGTGCCAGCCGCCGCTCCTTACAGGCGAATAATGAAAAACTGTTTTTT	CASRRSLQANNEKLFF	NA	TRBJ1-4	TRBV11-2	many
TGCAGTGCTAGGGGTAAGGGTCCTAATCAGCCCCAGCATTTT	CSARGKGPNQPQHF	NA	TRBJ1-5	TRBV20-1	many
TGTGCCAGCAGTTCGAATGCAGATACGCAGTATTTT	CASSSNADTQYF	NA	TRBJ2-3	TRBV12-3/TRBV12-4	NA
TGTGCCAGCATGGGTAACGGCGGGAACAATCAGCCCCAGCATTTT	CASMGNGGNNQPQHF	NA	TRBJ1-5	TRBV12-3/TRBV12-4	many
TGTGCCACCAGCAGAGTACAGGGCTTCAATCAGCCCCAGCATTTT	CATSRVQGFNQPQHF	NA	TRBJ1-5	TRBV15	many
TGTGCCAGCAGCTATCTTGGGAATGAGCAGTTCTTC	CASSYLGNEQFF	NA	TRBJ2-1	TRBV7-3	many